These T cell receptor beta chains were read from a single sample in a study of cytomegalovirus exposure and HLA in healthy donors. Sequencing used immunoSEQ multiplex PCR; TCRdb keeps in-frame clones, though not all of them. Of 100,000 to 140,000 clones in the sample, 55% to 85% were seen once. Sequenced material: PBMCs. The receptors were sampled from a man aged 25 to 40 in good health and CMV-seronegative. Each CDR3 is given with its conserved first and last residue. Fields, in order: D gene, V gene, J gene, clone size, CDR3 DNA, CDR3 protein. A D gene is named only where the DNA matches it firmly. Clone size is given for some rows only: seen once, a few or many times, or a class if the clone is expanded.

TRBD1	TRBV5-1	TRBJ2-1	-	TGCGCCAGCAGCTACGGACAGGGAGGAAATGAGCAGTTCTTC	CASSYGQGGNEQFF
-	TRBV5-4	TRBJ1-2	-	TGTGCCAGCAGCTTGGGGAGGCAGGGGCAGAACTATGGCTACACCTTC	CASSLGRQGQNYGYTF
-	TRBV4-1	TRBJ2-3	-	TGCGCCAGCAGCCAAGATCCCACAGGTCCCAGGGCAGATACGCAGTATTTT	CASSQDPTGPRADTQYF
-	TRBV5-6	TRBJ2-3	-	TGTGCCAGCAGCCCGGACTTCACAGATACGCAGTATTTT	CASSPDFTDTQYF
-	TRBV11-2	TRBJ2-3	-	TGTGCCAGCAGCTTAGCGTGGGACTCATCAGATACGCAGTATTTT	CASSLAWDSSDTQYF
TRBD1	TRBV5-1	TRBJ2-5	-	TGCGCCAGCAGCTTGGGACAGGGGATGTCAGAGACCCAGTACTTC	CASSLGQGMSETQYF
-	TRBV30	TRBJ2-1	-	TGTGCCTGGAGTTCCAGGGTCGGTGAGCAGTTCTTC	CAWSSRVGEQFF
-	TRBV7-8	TRBJ1-2	-	TGTGCCAGCAGCTTTATATCCGAGGATGGCTACACCTTC	CASSFISEDGYTF
-	TRBV4-1	TRBJ1-2	-	TGCGCCAGCAGCCGCAACGGGGACAAAATTGGAGGCTACACCTTC	CASSRNGDKIGGYTF
TRBD1	TRBV29-1	TRBJ1-3	-	TGCAGCGCTATGACAGGGGCGGGAAACACCATATATTTT	CSAMTGAGNTIYF
-	TRBV11-3	TRBJ1-3	-	TGTGCCAGCAGCCAGCGGGGGGTCGGAAACACCATATATTTT	CASSQRGVGNTIYF
TRBD1	TRBV5-1	TRBJ1-1	-	TGCGCCAGCAGCTCGACAGGGAGGTCACAGACTGAAGCTTTCTTT	CASSSTGRSQTEAFF
TRBD2	TRBV6-1	TRBJ2-1	-	TGTGCCAGCAGTGAAGACAGACTAGCCCATGAGCAGTTCTTC	CASSEDRLAHEQFF
-	TRBV27	TRBJ2-3	-	TGTGCCAGCAGGTGGGACACCTCGAGCACAGATACGCAGTATTTT	CASRWDTSSTDTQYF
-	TRBV27	TRBJ2-1	few	TGTGCCAGCAGTTTACAGGGATTGAACAATGAGCAGTTCTTC	CASSLQGLNNEQFF
TRBD1	TRBV30	TRBJ1-2	few	TGTGCCTGGAGTAGCTTTAAAGGGACAGGGTGGCGCTACACCTTC	CAWSSFKGTGWRYTF
TRBD2	TRBV5-1	TRBJ2-6	-	TGCGCCAGCAGTGAGGGACTAAGTGTTGCCGGGGCCAACGTCCTGACTTTC	CASSEGLSVAGANVLTF
-	TRBV11-1	TRBJ2-1	-	TGTGCCAGCAGCTCGGGGGGGGGACAGGGGTTCTTC	CASSSGGGQGFF
TRBD1	TRBV6-5	TRBJ1-1	-	TGTGCCAGCAGTTACCGGGACAGGGGGCCAGTCGCTGAAGCTTTCTTT	CASSYRDRGPVAEAFF
-	TRBV7-3	TRBJ2-7	-	TGTGCCAGCAGCTTAACGCGGGGAGGCGAGCAGTACTTC	CASSLTRGGEQYF
TRBD1	TRBV5-1	TRBJ2-7	-	TGCGCCAGCAGCTTAAGGAGGCAGGGGGCGACTTACGAGCAGTACTTC	CASSLRRQGATYEQYF
TRBD2	TRBV2	TRBJ2-3	few	TGTGCCAGCAGGGGCCAGGGACTAGCGGGGCTCTCCACAGATACGCAGTATTTT	CASRGQGLAGLSTDTQYF
-	TRBV30	TRBJ1-1	few	TGTGCCTGGACTTCCTCTAGTGGCACTGAAGCTTTCTTT	CAWTSSSGTEAFF
TRBD2	TRBV7-3	TRBJ2-1	-	TGTGCCAGCAGCTTAGGGACTAGCGGACAACAGTTCTTC	CASSLGTSGQQFF
TRBD1	TRBV30	TRBJ1-2	-	TGTGCCTGGAGTGTTGGGGTGTACAGGGGGCAACGCTCAAACTATGGCTACACCTTC	CAWSVGVYRGQRSNYGYTF
-	TRBV7-9	TRBJ2-7	-	TGTGCCAGCAGCTTATCGGCAGGAAGCTACGAGCAGTACTTC	CASSLSAGSYEQYF
-	TRBV4-1	TRBJ2-7	-	TGCGCCAGCAGCCAAGATGGTGCGGAGTCCTACGAGCAGTACTTC	CASSQDGAESYEQYF
-	TRBV5-1	TRBJ2-1	-	TGCGCCAGCAGCTTGGGTTCAAATGAGCAGTTCTTC	CASSLGSNEQFF
TRBD2	TRBV11-2	TRBJ2-3	-	TGTGCCAGCACCCGAGGGGCGGGAGGGAGCACAGATACGCAGTATTTT	CASTRGAGGSTDTQYF
-	TRBV7-8	TRBJ2-1	-	TGTGCCAGCAGCTTCTTTCTAGGTAACGATGAGCAGTTCTTC	CASSFFLGNDEQFF
TRBD1	TRBV5-1	TRBJ2-1	-	TGCGCCACCCGAAGGGGCCAGGGGGCATACAATGAGCAGTTCTTC	CATRRGQGAYNEQFF
-	TRBV5-1	TRBJ2-2	once	TGCGCCAGCAGCTTTCTGGGGGCGGAATCCGGGGAGCTGTTTTTT	CASSFLGAESGELFF
TRBD1	TRBV6-5	TRBJ1-1	-	TGTGCCAGCAGTCAACAGGGGGCGGAAACTGAAGCTTTCTTT	CASSQQGAETEAFF
TRBD1	TRBV30	TRBJ1-1	-	TGTGCCTGGAGTGTAAAACAGGGGGACACTGAAGCTTTCTTT	CAWSVKQGDTEAFF
-	TRBV19	TRBJ2-7	once	TGTGCCAGTACCCCAGGGCCGGCCTCCTACGAGCAGTACTTC	CASTPGPASYEQYF
TRBD1	TRBV25-1	TRBJ2-5	-	TGTGCCAGCACCAGGACAGGGGCGGTTGAGACCCAGTACTTC	CASTRTGAVETQYF
TRBD2	TRBV29-1	TRBJ2-5	-	TGCAGCGTTTCTAGCGGGAGGGCGGGGACCCAGTACTTC	CSVSSGRAGTQYF
TRBD1	TRBV5-1	TRBJ2-3	-	TGCGCCAGCTCCGGACAGGGGACAGATACGCAGTATTTT	CASSGQGTDTQYF
-	TRBV28	TRBJ1-5	-	TGTGCCAGCAGTTTGCAAGCCGAAAATCAGCCCCAGCATTTT	CASSLQAENQPQHF
TRBD2	TRBV7-2	TRBJ2-7	few	TGTGCCAGCAGCTTACAGGGATGGACTAGCAGGGACTACGAGCAGTACTTC	CASSLQGWTSRDYEQYF
TRBD2	TRBV15	TRBJ2-5	-	TGTGCCACCAGCAGCTCGTGGAGCGGGGGATGGTCTGGGGAAGAGACCCAGTACTTC	CATSSSWSGGWSGEETQYF
-	TRBV10-3	TRBJ2-1	-	TGTGCCATCAGTGAGTCGGGTGGGAGCTCCTACAATGAGCAGTTCTTC	CAISESGGSSYNEQFF
-	TRBV5-1	TRBJ1-1	-	TGCGCCAGCAGCTTGGAACAAAACACTGAAGCTTTCTTT	CASSLEQNTEAFF
-	TRBV5-1	TRBJ1-5	-	TGCGCCAGCAGCTTGGACTCAGGGGCCAATCAGCCCCAGCATTTT	CASSLDSGANQPQHF
-	TRBV25-1	TRBJ1-5	-	TGTGCCAGCAGTGCTCCCAATCAGCCCCAGCATTTT	CASSAPNQPQHF
-	TRBV6-5	TRBJ1-1	-	TGTGCCAGCAGTGCCGATCTCCTACAGGGAACGAAAGCTTTCTTT	CASSADLLQGTKAFF
-	TRBV6-1	TRBJ1-4	few	TGTGCCAGCAGTGAATCGCCAGGAAATGAGAAACTGTTTTTT	CASSESPGNEKLFF
TRBD1	TRBV7-9	TRBJ2-4	-	TGTTCCAGCAGCCCAGAGACAGGGGGCCCCAAAAACATTCAGTACTTC	CSSSPETGGPKNIQYF
TRBD2	TRBV19	TRBJ2-1	large	TGTGCCAGTAGTCAGACTAGCGGGGACTACAATGAGCAGTTCTTC	CASSQTSGDYNEQFF
-	TRBV5-4	TRBJ1-5	-	TGTGCCAGCAGCTCAAGGTCCGGATCATCAGGGGATCAGCCCCAGCATTTT	CASSSRSGSSGDQPQHF
TRBD2	TRBV9	TRBJ2-3	few	TGTGCCAGCAGCTATGGACTAGCGGTTACCACAGATACGCAGTATTTT	CASSYGLAVTTDTQYF
TRBD1	TRBV4-1	TRBJ1-5	many	TGCGCCAGCAGCCAAGCGTCAGGGGGCGTTGATCGGGCCCAGCATTTT	CASSQASGGVDRAQHF
-	TRBV6-6	TRBJ2-6	-	TGTGCCGTGTCCACTGGGGCCAACGTCCTGACTTTC	CAVSTGANVLTF
TRBD1	TRBV28	TRBJ2-7	-	TGTGCCAGCTCACGACAGGGGTACGAGCAGTACTTC	CASSRQGYEQYF